The source of this T cell receptor (beta chain) is a study of cytomegalovirus exposure and HLA in healthy donors. Profiling relied on immunoSEQ multiplex PCR, and the TCRdb table lists in-frame clones only, not all of them. The table shows about 360,000 clones, with roughly 89% occurring only once. The study's findings and limits: Altogether, about 160 TCR beta chains were recorded as cytomegalovirus-associated.

V was clipped by 0 bases and J by 6 bases, with 9 bases between them. CDR1 SGHTA and CDR2 FQGNSA come from the germline V gene. This CDR3 has 13 residues. A remark on this clone: Its antigen is as yet unknown.

The chain has TRBV7-2 and TRBJ2-7, with no clear D. The sample was PBMCs. The TCR sequence derives from a woman aged 18-29 years in good health and CMV-seronegative. CDR3 residues: CASSLALDGEQYF. The CDR3 DNA reads TGTGCCAGCAGCTTAGCGCTAGATGGCGAGCAGTACTTC.